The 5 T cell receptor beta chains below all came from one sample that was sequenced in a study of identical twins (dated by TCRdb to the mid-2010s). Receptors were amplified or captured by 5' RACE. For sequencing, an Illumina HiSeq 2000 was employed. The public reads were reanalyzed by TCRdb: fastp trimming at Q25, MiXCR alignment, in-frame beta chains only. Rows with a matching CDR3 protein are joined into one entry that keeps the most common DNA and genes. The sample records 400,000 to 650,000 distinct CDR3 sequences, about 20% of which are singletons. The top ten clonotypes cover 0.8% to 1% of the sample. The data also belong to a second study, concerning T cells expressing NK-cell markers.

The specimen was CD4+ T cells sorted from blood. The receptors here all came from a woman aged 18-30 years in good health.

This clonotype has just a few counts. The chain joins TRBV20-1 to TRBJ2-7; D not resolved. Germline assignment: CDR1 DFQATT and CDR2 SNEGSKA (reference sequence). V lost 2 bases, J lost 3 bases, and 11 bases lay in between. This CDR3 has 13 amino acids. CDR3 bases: TGCAGTGCTAGATCGGTTGCTAGCTACGAGCAGTACTTC. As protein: CSARSVASYEQYF.

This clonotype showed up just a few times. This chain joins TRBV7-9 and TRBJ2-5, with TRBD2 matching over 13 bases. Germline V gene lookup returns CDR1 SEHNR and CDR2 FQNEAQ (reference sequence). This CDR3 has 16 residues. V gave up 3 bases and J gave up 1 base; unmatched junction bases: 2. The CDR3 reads CASSFGTSGTQETQYF. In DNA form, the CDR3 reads TGTGCCAGCAGCTTCGGGACTAGCGGGACCCAAGAGACCCAGTACTTC.

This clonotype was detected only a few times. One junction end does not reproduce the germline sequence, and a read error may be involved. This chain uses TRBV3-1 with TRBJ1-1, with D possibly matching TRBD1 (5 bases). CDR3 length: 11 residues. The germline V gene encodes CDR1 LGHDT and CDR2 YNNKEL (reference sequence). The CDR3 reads CASSQPGVWGF. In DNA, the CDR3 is TGTGCCAGCAGCCAACCGGGGGTTTGGGGCTTT.

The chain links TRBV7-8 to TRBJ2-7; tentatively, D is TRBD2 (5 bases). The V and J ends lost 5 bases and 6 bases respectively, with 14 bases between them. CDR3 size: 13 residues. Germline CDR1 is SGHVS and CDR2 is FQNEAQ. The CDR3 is CASSRGLTSEQYF. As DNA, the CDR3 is TGTGCCAGCAGCCGGGGTCTTACATCCGAGCAGTACTTC.

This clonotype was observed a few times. CDR3 in DNA: TGTGCCACCTCCTCCAGCTCCTACAATGAGCAGTTCTTC. This translates into CATSSSSYNEQFF. The chain joins TRBV24-1 to TRBJ2-1; D gene uncertain. V dropped 9 bases and J dropped 0 bases, with 8 bases sitting between them. The CDR3 has 13 residues. Per the germline V gene, CDR1 is KGHDR and CDR2 is SFDVKD.